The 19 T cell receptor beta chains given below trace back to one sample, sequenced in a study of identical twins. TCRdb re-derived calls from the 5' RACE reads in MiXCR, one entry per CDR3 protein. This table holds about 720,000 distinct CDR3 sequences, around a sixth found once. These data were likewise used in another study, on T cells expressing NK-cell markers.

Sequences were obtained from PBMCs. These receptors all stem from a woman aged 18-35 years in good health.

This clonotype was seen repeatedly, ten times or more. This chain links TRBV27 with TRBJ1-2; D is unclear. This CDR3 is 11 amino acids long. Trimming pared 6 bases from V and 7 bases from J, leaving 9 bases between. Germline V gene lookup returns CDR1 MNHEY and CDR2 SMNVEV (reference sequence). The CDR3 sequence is CASRGEGGYTF. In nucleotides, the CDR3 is TGTGCCAGCAGGGGTGAGGGTGGCTACACCTTC.

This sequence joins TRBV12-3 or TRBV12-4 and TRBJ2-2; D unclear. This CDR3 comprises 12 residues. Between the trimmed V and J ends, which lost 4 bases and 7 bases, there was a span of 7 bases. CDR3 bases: TGTGCCAGCAGTTGGGCCGTCGGGGAGCTGTTTTTT. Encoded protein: CASSWAVGELFF.

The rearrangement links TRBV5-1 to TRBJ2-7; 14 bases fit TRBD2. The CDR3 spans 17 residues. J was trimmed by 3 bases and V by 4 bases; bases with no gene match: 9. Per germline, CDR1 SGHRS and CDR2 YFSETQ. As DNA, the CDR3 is TGCGCCAGCAGCCGTGGGACTAGCGGGAGTTTCGGCTACGAGCAGTACTTC. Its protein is CASSRGTSGSFGYEQYF. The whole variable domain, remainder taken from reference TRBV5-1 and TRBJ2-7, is KAGVTQTPRYLIKTRGQQVTLSCSPISGHRSVSWYQQTPGQGLQFLFEYFSETQRNKGNFPGRFSGRQFSNSRSEMNVSTLELGDSALYLCASSRGTSGSFGYEQYFGPGTRLTVT.

The CDR3 sequence: CAAHNAASTEAFF. DNA of the CDR3: TGTGCCGCCCACAACGCGGCGAGCACTGAAGCTTTCTTT. The chain employs TRBV12-3 or TRBV12-4 and TRBJ1-1, with D uncertain. The V end lost 11 bases, the J end lost 4 bases, and 17 bases lay between the germline ends. The CDR3 length is 13 residues.

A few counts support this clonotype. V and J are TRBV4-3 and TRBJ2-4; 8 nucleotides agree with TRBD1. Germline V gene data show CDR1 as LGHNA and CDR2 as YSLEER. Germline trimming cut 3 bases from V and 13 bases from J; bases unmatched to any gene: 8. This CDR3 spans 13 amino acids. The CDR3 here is CASSQDPTGAQYF. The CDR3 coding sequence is TGCGCCAGCAGCCAGGACCCGACAGGGGCCCAGTACTTC.

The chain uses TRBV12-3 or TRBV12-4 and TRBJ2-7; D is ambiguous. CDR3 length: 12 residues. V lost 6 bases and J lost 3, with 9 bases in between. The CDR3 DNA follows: TGTGCCAGCAGCCCCGTTTACTACGAGCAGTACTTC. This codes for CASSPVYYEQYF.

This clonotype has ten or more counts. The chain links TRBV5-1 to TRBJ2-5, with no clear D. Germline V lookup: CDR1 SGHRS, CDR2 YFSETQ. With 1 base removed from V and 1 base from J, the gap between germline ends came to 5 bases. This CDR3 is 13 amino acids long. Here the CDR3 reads CASSLLGQETQYF. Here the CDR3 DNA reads TGCGCCAGCAGCTTGTTAGGCCAAGAGACCCAGTACTTC.

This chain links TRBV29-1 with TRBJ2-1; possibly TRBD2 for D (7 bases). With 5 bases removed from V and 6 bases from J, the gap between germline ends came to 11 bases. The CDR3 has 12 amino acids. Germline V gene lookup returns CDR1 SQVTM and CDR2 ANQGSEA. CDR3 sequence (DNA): TGCAGCGTTAAGGGGGGGTCCAATGAGCAGTTCTTC. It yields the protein CSVKGGSNEQFF.

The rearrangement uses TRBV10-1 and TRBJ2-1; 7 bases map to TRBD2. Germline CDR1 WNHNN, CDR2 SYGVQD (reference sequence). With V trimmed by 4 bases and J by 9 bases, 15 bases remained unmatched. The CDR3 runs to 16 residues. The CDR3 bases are TGCGCCAGCAGTGCCCACCCCGGGACTAAGGGGAGTGAGCAGTTCTTC. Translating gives CASSAHPGTKGSEQFF.

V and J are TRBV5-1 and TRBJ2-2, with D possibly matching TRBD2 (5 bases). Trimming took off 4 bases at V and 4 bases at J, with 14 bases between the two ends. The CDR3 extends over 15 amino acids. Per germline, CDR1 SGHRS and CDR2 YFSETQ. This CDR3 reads CASSKRRGGTGELFF. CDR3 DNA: TGCGCCAGCAGCAAGCGGCGCGGCGGCACCGGGGAGCTGTTTTTT.

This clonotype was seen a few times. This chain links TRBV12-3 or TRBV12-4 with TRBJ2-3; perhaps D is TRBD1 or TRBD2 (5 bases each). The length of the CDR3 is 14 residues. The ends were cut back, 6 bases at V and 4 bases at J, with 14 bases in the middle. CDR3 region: CASRPLGTPDTQYF. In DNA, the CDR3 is TGTGCCAGCAGACCCCTAGGGACCCCAGATACGCAGTATTTT.

The CDR3 sequence is CAINSDRVHEQYF. The CDR3 coding sequence is TGTGCCATCAATTCAGACAGGGTCCACGAGCAGTACTTC. V usage is TRBV10-3 and J usage is TRBJ2-7; 7 nucleotides match TRBD1. With 7 bases clipped from V and 5 bases from J, the junction kept 8 bases outside the gene matches. Germline-derived CDR1 and CDR2 are ENHRY and SYGVKD. The CDR3 loop spans 13 amino acids.

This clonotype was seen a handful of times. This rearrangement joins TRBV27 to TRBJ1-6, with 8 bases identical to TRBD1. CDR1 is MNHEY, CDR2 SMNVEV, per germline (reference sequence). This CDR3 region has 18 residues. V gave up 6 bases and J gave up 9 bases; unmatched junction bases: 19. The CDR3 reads CASSLSWGRGRGLSPLHF. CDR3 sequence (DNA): TGTGCCAGCAGCCTAAGTTGGGGTCGTGGCAGGGGGCTTTCACCCCTCCACTTT.

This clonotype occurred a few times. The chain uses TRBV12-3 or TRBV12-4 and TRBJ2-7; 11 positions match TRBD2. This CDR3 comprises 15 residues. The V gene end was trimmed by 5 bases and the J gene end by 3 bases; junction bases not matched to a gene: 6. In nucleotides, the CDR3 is TGTGCCAGCAGTCTCGGGACTAGCGGATACTACGAGCAGTACTTC. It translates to CASSLGTSGYYEQYF.

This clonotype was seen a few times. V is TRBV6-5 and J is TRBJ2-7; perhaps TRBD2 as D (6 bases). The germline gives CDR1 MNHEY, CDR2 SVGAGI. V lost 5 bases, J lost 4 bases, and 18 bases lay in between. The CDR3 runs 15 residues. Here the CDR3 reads CASSHDGTSFYEQYF. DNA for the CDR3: TGTGCCAGCAGTCACGACGGGACTTCTTTTTACGAGCAGTACTTC.

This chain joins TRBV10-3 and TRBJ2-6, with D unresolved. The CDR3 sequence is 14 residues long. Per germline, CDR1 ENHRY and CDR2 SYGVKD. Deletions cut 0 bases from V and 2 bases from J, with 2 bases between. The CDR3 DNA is TGTGCCATCAGTGAGTCTACTGGGGCCAACGTCCTGACTTTC. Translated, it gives CAISESTGANVLTF.

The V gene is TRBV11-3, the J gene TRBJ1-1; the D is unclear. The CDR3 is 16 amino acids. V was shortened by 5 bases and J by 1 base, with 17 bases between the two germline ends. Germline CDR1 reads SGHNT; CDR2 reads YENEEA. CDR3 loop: CASSPDRRWKNTEAFF. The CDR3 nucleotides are TGTGCCAGCAGCCCTGATCGACGGTGGAAGAACACTGAAGCTTTCTTT.

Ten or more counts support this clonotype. CDR3 protein: CSAAYNEQFF. The CDR3 coding sequence is TGCAGTGCGGCCTACAATGAGCAGTTCTTC. The chain uses TRBV20-1 and TRBJ2-1, with no clear D. From germline, CDR1 is DFQATT and CDR2 SNEGSKA (reference sequence). CDR3 size: 10 residues. V was cut by 6 bases and J by 2 bases, with 2 bases left in between.

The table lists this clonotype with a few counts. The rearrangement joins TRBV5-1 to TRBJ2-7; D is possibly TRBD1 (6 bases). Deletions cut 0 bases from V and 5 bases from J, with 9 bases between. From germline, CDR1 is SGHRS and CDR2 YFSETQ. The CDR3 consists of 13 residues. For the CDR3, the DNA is TGCGCCAGCAGCTTGGGACAGGCTAACGAGCAGTACTTC. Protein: CASSLGQANEQYF.